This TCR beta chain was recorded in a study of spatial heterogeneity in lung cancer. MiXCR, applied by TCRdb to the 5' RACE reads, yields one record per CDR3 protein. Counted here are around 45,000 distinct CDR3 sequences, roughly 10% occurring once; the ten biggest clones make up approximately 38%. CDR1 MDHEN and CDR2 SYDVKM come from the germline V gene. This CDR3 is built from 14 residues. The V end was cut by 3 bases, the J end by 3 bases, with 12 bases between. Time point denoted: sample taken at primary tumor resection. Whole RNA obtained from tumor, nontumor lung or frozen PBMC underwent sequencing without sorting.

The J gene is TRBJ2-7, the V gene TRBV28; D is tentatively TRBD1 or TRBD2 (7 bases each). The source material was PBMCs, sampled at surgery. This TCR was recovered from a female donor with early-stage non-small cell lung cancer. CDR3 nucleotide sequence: TGTGCCAGCAGTTTCGACAGGGACTACTACGAGCAGTACTTC. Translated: CASSFDRDYYEQYF.